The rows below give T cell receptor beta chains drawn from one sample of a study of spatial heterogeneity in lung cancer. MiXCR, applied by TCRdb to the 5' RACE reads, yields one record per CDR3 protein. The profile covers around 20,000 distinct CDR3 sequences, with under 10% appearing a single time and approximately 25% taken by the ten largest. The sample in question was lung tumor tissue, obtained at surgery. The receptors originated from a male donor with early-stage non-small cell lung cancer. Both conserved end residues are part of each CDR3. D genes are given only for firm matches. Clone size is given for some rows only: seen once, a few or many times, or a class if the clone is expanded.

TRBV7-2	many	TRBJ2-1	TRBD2	CASSLVGGINEQFF
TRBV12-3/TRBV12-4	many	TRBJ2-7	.	CASSFLSYEQYF
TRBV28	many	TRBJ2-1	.	CASSFGRQGYNEQFF
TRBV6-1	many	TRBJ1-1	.	CASSAQIAGAHTEAFF
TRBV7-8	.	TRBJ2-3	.	CASSLLLGDTDTQYF
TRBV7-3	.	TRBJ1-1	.	CASSLGMNTEAFF
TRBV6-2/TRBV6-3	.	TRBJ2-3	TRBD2	CASRGLAGATDTQYF
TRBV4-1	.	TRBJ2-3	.	CASSQDQDTQYF
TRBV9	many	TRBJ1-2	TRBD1	CASSTRDRGGYTF
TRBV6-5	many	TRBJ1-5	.	CASRPQDPNQPQHF
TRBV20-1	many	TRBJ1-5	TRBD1	CSAREDRGGYYSNQPQHF
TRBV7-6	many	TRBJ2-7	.	CASSLARGNEQYF
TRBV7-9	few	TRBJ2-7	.	CASSLGELGYEQYF
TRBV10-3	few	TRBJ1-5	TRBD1	CAMVEDRGKFPAAGNQPQHF
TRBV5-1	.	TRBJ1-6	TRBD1	CASTAPGQETTFYNSPLHF
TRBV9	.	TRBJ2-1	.	CASSVGIGTEQIF
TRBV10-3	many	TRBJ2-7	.	CAISPGERGLYEQYF
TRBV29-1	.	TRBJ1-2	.	CSVDLQGFYGYTF
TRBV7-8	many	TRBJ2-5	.	CATQWGGRGVQETQYF
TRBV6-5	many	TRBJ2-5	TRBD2	CASSYLRGGGGKYQETQYF
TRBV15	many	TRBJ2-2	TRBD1	CATSRVAGTGGHTGELFF
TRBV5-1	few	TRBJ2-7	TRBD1	CASSLRTGPRSSYEQYF
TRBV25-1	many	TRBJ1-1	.	CASRLMDTEAFF
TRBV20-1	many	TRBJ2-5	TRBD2	CSARDLKRGTQETQYF
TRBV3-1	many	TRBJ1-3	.	CASSQETGVSGNTIYF
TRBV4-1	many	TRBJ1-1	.	CASSLSQTAHSEAFF
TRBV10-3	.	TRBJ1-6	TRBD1	CAISENRGPDSPLHF
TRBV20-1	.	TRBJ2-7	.	CSAKASRPDNEQYF
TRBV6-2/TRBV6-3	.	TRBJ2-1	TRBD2	CASSYSALAGGRSSYNEQFF
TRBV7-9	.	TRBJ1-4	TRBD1	CASSLGRQGGEKLFF
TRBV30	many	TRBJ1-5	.	CAWSTRQPNQPQHF
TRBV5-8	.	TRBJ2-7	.	CASSLGQGLLYEQYF
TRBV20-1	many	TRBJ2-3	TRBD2	CSASPGGVTDTQYF
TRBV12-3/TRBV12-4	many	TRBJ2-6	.	CASRAGGGASGANVLTF
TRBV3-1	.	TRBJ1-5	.	CASSQGGSNQPQHF
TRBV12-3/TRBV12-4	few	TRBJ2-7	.	CASSPIPEQGHGSYEQYF
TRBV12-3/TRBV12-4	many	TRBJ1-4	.	CASSLQGREKLFF
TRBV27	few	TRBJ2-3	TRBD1	CASSSRQGKGYTDTQYF
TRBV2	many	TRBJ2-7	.	CASSRVKGTYEQYF
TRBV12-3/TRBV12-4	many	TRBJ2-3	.	CASSVSKIHSETSTDTQYF
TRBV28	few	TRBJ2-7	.	CASSPPSSYEQYF
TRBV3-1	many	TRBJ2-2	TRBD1	CASSQGAGTAGELFF
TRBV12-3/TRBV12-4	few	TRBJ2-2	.	CASSQGKNTGELFF
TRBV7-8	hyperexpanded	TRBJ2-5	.	CASSFGGGGETQYF
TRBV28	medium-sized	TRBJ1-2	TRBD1	CASSLDRTGGLDGYTF
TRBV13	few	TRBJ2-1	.	CASSPDRDNEQFF
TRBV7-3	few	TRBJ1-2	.	CASSLRADSNYGYTF
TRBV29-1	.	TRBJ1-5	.	CSVATNSNQPQHF
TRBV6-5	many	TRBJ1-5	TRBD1	CASSLDRGSQPQHF
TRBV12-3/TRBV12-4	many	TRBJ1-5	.	CASSFGAQPQHF
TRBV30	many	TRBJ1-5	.	CAWSVGQLNNQPQHF
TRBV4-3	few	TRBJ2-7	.	CASSRQWGTSSYEQYF
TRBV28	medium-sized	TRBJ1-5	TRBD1	CASSLFRGTGGQPQHF
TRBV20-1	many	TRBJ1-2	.	CSARTATNYGYTF